Here is one T cell receptor beta chain with its context. These data come from a study of T-cell reconstitution after alpha-beta-depleted transplantation in children. Preparation of the TCRbeta library used unique molecular identifiers. TCRdb re-analysed the PCR reads in MiXCR, keeping a single row per CDR3 protein. The profile shows 500,000 to 600,000 distinct CDR3 sequences, around 19% of them singletons. CDR3 length equals 13 residues. Trimming removed 8 bases at V and 5 bases at J, with 12 bases between. Germline V lookup: CDR1 MNHEY, CDR2 SVGAGI. The starting material was PBMCs from the stem cell graft donor, obtained from the stem cell graft. The source is a human donor who donated a stem cell graft to a child with acute lymphoblastic leukemia. The chain carries TRBV6-5 and TRBJ2-2; D might be TRBD1 (6 bases). The DNA for the CDR3 is TGTGCCAGCTTTTACGGACAGACCGGGGAGCTGTTTTTT. The encoded protein is CASFYGQTGELFF.